This TCR beta chain was captured by sequencing in a study of T-cell reconstitution after alpha-beta-depleted transplantation in children. Library preparation (for TCRbeta) was performed with unique molecular identifiers. MiXCR was run by TCRdb on the PCR reads, yielding one entry per CDR3 protein. The sample lists hundreds of thousands of distinct CDR3 sequences, 15% to 20% occurring once. The CDR3 totals 13 residues. The germline CDR1 and CDR2 sequences are DFQATT and SNEGSKA (reference sequence). J gave up 3 bases and V 4 bases, and 3 bases lay outside the gene matches. This clonotype showed up just a few times. Its antigen is currently unknown. Study-wide results and caveats: Certain patients had high TCRbeta diversity at day 60, and it came from recipient T cells and thymic progenitors that survived. Expanded graft clones numbering several hundred reportedly gave rise to alpha-beta T cells about two months after transplant. Once a year had passed after transplant, T-cell counts and diversity came mostly from newly produced T cells.

The J gene is TRBJ2-1, the V gene TRBV20-1, with 7 bases fitting TRBD2. The sequencing used PBMCs, mostly from graft donor cells, collected 360 days after TCRalphabeta/CD19-depleted stem cell transplant. This TCR was recovered from a male patient between 2 and 10 years old who had a stem cell transplant for acute lymphoblastic leukemia, so the T cells may come from the graft donor. This CDR3 is CSAKTSHYNEQFF. The DNA for the CDR3 is TGCAGTGCTAAGACTAGCCACTACAATGAGCAGTTCTTC.